The 6 T cell receptor beta chains below come from one sample, sequenced in a study of precursors of human CD4 cytotoxic T cells (dated by TCRdb to the late 2010s). To test a precursor-effector relationship among CD4 cytotoxic T cells, bulk UMI-based TCR sequencing was performed on four sorted CD4+ memory subsets (TCM, TEM, IL-7Rhigh TEMRA, IL-7R- TEMRA). Sequenced using an Illumina MiSeq. The public reads were run again by TCRdb, first through fastp at Q25 and then through MiXCR, and only productive beta chains were kept. CDR3 protein duplicates are merged, each entry listing the most common genes and DNA. The sample has about 200 distinct CDR3 sequences on record, roughly 36% of them singletons. The ten largest clones capture 66% of the sample. Sequenced: memory CD4+ T cells from blood (PBMCs). The receptors come from a human donor in good health.

As for this clonotype: A much larger clonotype is one base distant, so this may be a read error. This rearrangement joins TRBV20-1 to TRBJ2-5; 7 bases align to TRBD2. Germline CDR1 reads DFQATT; CDR2 reads SNEGSKA (reference sequence). The CDR3 has 17 residues. The junction had 19 bases not matched to a gene; V was cut back by 6 bases and J by 3 bases. The CDR3 bases are TGCAGTGCCCCCAAGCCAGGGTGGGCTAGCGGCAAAGAGACCCAGTACTTC. Translating it yields CSAPKPGWASGKETQYF.

The V gene is TRBV12-3 or TRBV12-4, the J gene TRBJ2-7; 7 bases are a match to TRBD1. V lost 2 bases and J lost 9; bases outside the gene matches: 7. This CDR3 is built from 13 residues. The CDR3 is CASSLTSGGRQYF. Here the CDR3 DNA reads TGTGCCAGCAGTTTAACGTCAGGGGGACGGCAGTACTTC.

This clonotype is large (0.1 to 1%) in the sample. The chain couples TRBV12-3 or TRBV12-4 to TRBJ2-7, with D possibly matching TRBD2 (6 bases). The CDR3 length is 14 residues. Trimming removed 5 bases at V and 3 bases at J, with 14 bases between. CDR3 nucleotide sequence: TGTGCCAGCAGTCCCCGACTAGAGTACTACGAGCAGTACTTC. Residues: CASSPRLEYYEQYF.

This chain links TRBV12-3 or TRBV12-4 with TRBJ2-3; perhaps D is TRBD1 or TRBD2 (5 bases each). Between the trimmed V and J ends, which lost 6 bases and 4 bases, there was a span of 14 bases. The CDR3 is 14 amino acids. The CDR3: CASRPGRGPDTQYF. CDR3 nucleotides: TGTGCCAGCAGACCGGGACGCGGCCCAGATACGCAGTATTTT.

V gene TRBV29-1 combines with J gene TRBJ2-5, with D possibly being TRBD2 (6 bases). Looked up from germline, CDR1 is SQVTM and CDR2 is ANQGSEA. V lost 8 bases, J lost 3 bases, and 13 bases lay in between. The CDR3 length is 12 residues. This CDR3 is CSHKRREETQYF. CDR3 nucleotide sequence: TGCAGCCACAAAAGGAGGGAAGAGACCCAGTACTTC.

This clonotype was seen a handful of times. The rearrangement links TRBV24-1 to TRBJ1-5; possible D gene TRBD1, 5 bases. With 4 bases removed from V and 3 bases from J, the gap between germline ends came to 6 bases. The CDR3 totals 13 residues. Germline V gene lookup returns CDR1 KGHDR and CDR2 SFDVKD. CDR3 loop: CATSDRVNQPQHF. The CDR3 DNA reads as TGTGCCACCAGTGACAGGGTCAATCAGCCCCAGCATTTT.